Presented here are 25 T cell receptor beta chains from one specimen sequenced in a study of response to subunit inactivated influenza vaccine. Using its own MiXCR run on the RT-PCR reads, TCRdb lists one record per CDR3 protein. The table records about 190,000 distinct CDR3 sequences, around 14% of them present only once. The sample here was CD8+ T cells sorted from PBMCs, taken roughly 5 days after vaccination. Source of these receptors: a man aged 50 to 60 who received an inactivated influenza vaccine.

This clonotype was seen a handful of times. CDR3 coding DNA: TGTGCCAGCAGCTTAGCTCCGAACGGGGAGCAGTTCTTC. Translation: CASSLAPNGEQFF. The chain combines TRBV7-6 with TRBJ2-1; D remains unclear. The V gene's germline CDR1 is SGHVS and CDR2 FNYEAQ. Trimming took 0 bases from V and 10 from J, leaving 10 bases between them. The CDR3 is 13 residues long.

This clonotype came up a few times. CDR3 sequence (DNA): TGTGCCAGCAGCTCGGGGGGCCCTTACGAGCAGTACTTC. Its protein product is CASSSGGPYEQYF. V is TRBV7-9 and J is TRBJ2-7; tentative D call: TRBD2 (7 bases). This CDR3 region has 13 residues. The germline gives CDR1 SEHNR, CDR2 FQNEAQ (reference sequence). Trimming stripped 4 bases from V and 4 bases from J, with 11 bases between.

Concerning this clonotype itself: Here the CDR3 omits its conserved ending phenylalanine or tryptophan, so a read error is the likely source. This sequence joins TRBV6-2 or TRBV6-3 and TRBJ2-3; 9 bases are shared with TRBD2. Trimming took 6 bases from V and 2 from J; bases not matched to a gene: 3. Germline V gene data show CDR1 as MNHEY and CDR2 as SVGEGT. The CDR3 runs 14 residues. DNA of the CDR3: TGTGCCAGCAGCTTAGCGGGAGACACAGATACGCAGTATTCT. Protein sequence: CASSLAGDTDTQYS.

The chain recombines TRBV4-3 with TRBJ2-3; 8 nucleotides line up with TRBD1. This CDR3 spans 17 amino acids. V lost 0 bases and J lost 5; bases outside the gene matches: 10. CDR1 is LGHNA and CDR2 is YSLEER in the germline V gene. CDR3 loop: CASSQEVAGGVGDTQYF. The CDR3, as DNA: TGCGCCAGCAGCCAAGAAGTGGCAGGGGGCGTTGGAGATACGCAGTATTTT.

This clonotype was recorded a few times. V gene TRBV2 combines with J gene TRBJ2-3; 13 bases map to TRBD2. Looked up from germline, CDR1 is SNHLY and CDR2 is FYNNEI. The V segment lost 7 bases and the J segment 0 bases; nucleotides outside the gene matches: 16. The CDR3 runs to 20 residues. In DNA form, the CDR3 reads TGTGCCAGCAATTCCTTTCTCTCGGGGACTAGCGGGACAAGCACAGATACGCAGTATTTT. Protein sequence: CASNSFLSGTSGTSTDTQYF.

This clonotype was counted a few times. The chain links TRBV11-2 to TRBJ1-1, with D unclear. The CDR3 totals 16 residues. V was cut by 4 bases and J by 0 bases, with 15 bases left in between. Germline CDR1 SGHAT, CDR2 FQNNGV. In DNA form, the CDR3 reads TGTGCCAGCAGCTCAGATGGCCGGAGTCTGAACACTGAAGCTTTCTTT. Translating gives CASSSDGRSLNTEAFF.

Ten or more counts support this clonotype. The rearrangement uses TRBV5-1 and TRBJ2-7, with D possibly being TRBD1 (5 bases). With 1 base removed from V and 0 bases from J, the gap between germline ends came to 23 bases. The germline gives CDR1 SGHRS, CDR2 YFSETQ. The CDR3 totals 19 residues. CDR3 sequence: CASSLSSLGQGLSSYEQYF. CDR3 bases: TGCGCCAGCAGCTTGTCAAGTTTGGGGCAGGGATTAAGCTCCTACGAGCAGTACTTC.

In this sample, this clonotype turned up a few times. The V and J genes are TRBV7-6 and TRBJ2-3, with D uncertain. This CDR3 has 15 amino acids. V gave up 1 base and J gave up 4 bases, with 12 bases separating them. From germline, CDR1 is SGHVS and CDR2 FNYEAQ. The CDR3 is CASSLEASGPDTQYF. CDR3 nucleotides: TGTGCCAGCAGCTTAGAGGCGTCAGGCCCAGATACGCAGTATTTT.

This clonotype has a count of ten or more. The gene calls are TRBV12-3 or TRBV12-4 and TRBJ2-1; no clear D. V lost 3 bases and J lost 7, with 19 bases in between. CDR3 length: 16 amino acids. CDR3 nucleotides: TGTGCCAGCAGTTTTAGTTTGGCAGAATGGGTTAATGAGCAGTTCTTC. Amino acids: CASSFSLAEWVNEQFF.

A remark on this clonotype: The germline gene is not matched at one end of the junction; a read error may be the cause. The rearrangement uses TRBV7-2 and TRBJ1-5; TRBD1 is a possible D gene (6 bases). Germline V gene sequence: CDR1 SGHTA, CDR2 FQGNSA. The CDR3 has 17 residues. CDR3 coding DNA: TGTGCCAGCAGCTCGGACAGCAATTTTTATAGCAATCAGCACCAGCATTTT. Protein product: CASSSDSNFYSNQHQHF.

This CDR3 reads CASSYSTEGGNQPQHF. The DNA for the CDR3 is TGTGCCAGCAGTTACTCTACGGAGGGGGGCAATCAGCCCCAGCATTTT. V usage is TRBV6-2 or TRBV6-3 and J usage is TRBJ1-5; the D gene is possibly TRBD1 (6 bases). Germline CDR1 is MNHEY and CDR2 is SVGEGT. The CDR3 consists of 16 residues. Between the trimmed V and J ends, which lost 0 bases and 2 bases, there was a span of 11 bases.

This clonotype was found a few times. The gene calls are TRBV5-1 and TRBJ2-1, with 8 bases aligning to TRBD1. The V segment lost 0 bases and the J segment 4 bases; nucleotides outside the gene matches: 9. CDR1 SGHRS and CDR2 YFSETQ come from the germline V gene. This CDR3 has 17 residues. CDR3 sequence (DNA): TGCGCCAGCAGCTTGGAAACCAGGACAGGGTGGTACAATGAGCAGTTCTTC. Its translation is CASSLETRTGWYNEQFF.

The CDR3 here is CASIPGTGGDTEAFF. DNA for the CDR3: TGTGCCAGCATTCCCGGGACAGGGGGTGACACTGAAGCTTTCTTT. This sequence joins TRBV27 and TRBJ1-1; 11 nucleotides align to TRBD1. This CDR3 has 15 amino acids. Per germline, CDR1 MNHEY and CDR2 SMNVEV (reference sequence). Trimming at V came to 7 bases and at J to 3 bases, leaving 7 bases not matched to a gene.

This clonotype was recorded a few times. The chain is built from TRBV7-8 and TRBJ2-7; TRBD1 matches at 7 bases. CDR1 and CDR2 from the germline V gene are SGHVS and FQNEAQ. J was trimmed by 1 base and V by 4 bases; bases with no gene match: 10. This CDR3 contains 16 residues. As DNA, the CDR3 is TGTGCCAGCAGCTACAACGGACAGGCCACTTCCTACGAGCAGTACTTC. Amino acids: CASSYNGQATSYEQYF.

In its sample, this clonotype was seen a few times. The J gene is TRBJ2-7, the V gene TRBV14; tentative D call: TRBD2 (5 bases). The CDR3 has 12 amino acids. Germline V lookup: CDR1 SGHDN, CDR2 FVKESK. V gave up 4 bases and J gave up 13 bases, with 17 bases separating them. The CDR3 region is CASSLAGIQIYF. The CDR3 DNA follows: TGTGCCAGCAGCCTAGCCGGGATACAGATCTACTTC.

This clonotype was picked up many times. This sequence joins TRBV7-2 and TRBJ2-7; 10 bases are a match to TRBD2. This CDR3 spans 14 amino acids. Germline CDR1 SGHTA, CDR2 FQGNSA. The V segment lost 3 bases and the J segment 4 bases; nucleotides outside the gene matches: 3. CDR3 sequence (DNA): TGTGCCAGCAGCTTTAGCGGGGGGTTATACGAGCAGTACTTC. Its protein product is CASSFSGGLYEQYF.

The chain is built from TRBV20-1 and TRBJ2-5, with a weak D call TRBD1 (5 bases). Trimming cost V 0 bases and J 5 bases, with 19 bases left between them. This CDR3 comprises 16 residues. Germline CDR1 and CDR2: DFQATT and SNEGSKA (reference sequence). CDR3 bases: TGCAGTGCTAGAGATACCCTAGGGCCTAGGGGCGAGACCCAGTACTTC. Its translation: CSARDTLGPRGETQYF.

This clonotype was detected only a few times. This chain uses TRBV9 with TRBJ2-1; D unresolved. Germline CDR1 reads SGDLS; CDR2 reads YYNGEE. V was trimmed by 4 bases and J by 0 bases, leaving 8 bases between them. The CDR3 has 14 residues. CDR3 loop: CASSIDLSYNEQFF. The DNA of the CDR3 is TGTGCCAGCAGCATCGACCTCTCCTACAATGAGCAGTTCTTC.

This clonotype was observed a handful of times. CDR3 bases: TGTGCCAGCAGCGTAGCAGCTAGCGGGGGGGGCTACACAGATACGCAGTATTTT. Translation: CASSVAASGGGYTDTQYF. The rearrangement links TRBV9 to TRBJ2-3, with TRBD2 matching 12 bases. The CDR3 extends over 18 amino acids. Germline values: CDR1 SGDLS, CDR2 YYNGEE. V gave up 0 bases and J gave up 2 bases; unmatched junction bases: 7.

This clonotype was recorded a few times. V is TRBV5-6 and J is TRBJ2-3; D unclear. This CDR3 has 12 amino acids. Trimming stripped 2 bases from V and 10 bases from J, with 11 bases between. Germline values: CDR1 SGHDT, CDR2 YYEEEE. CDR3 coding DNA: TGTGCCAGCAGCTTCCCTATTGGCCCGCAGTATTTT. Translated: CASSFPIGPQYF.

Only a few counts were recorded for this clonotype. This chain joins TRBV15 and TRBJ1-4; D gene unclear. Germline V gene lookup returns CDR1 LNHNV and CDR2 YYDKDF (reference sequence). There are 14 residues in the CDR3. V was cut by 3 bases and J by 0 bases, with 5 bases left in between. The CDR3 loop is CATSSGATNEKLFF. In nucleotides, the CDR3 is TGTGCCACCAGCAGTGGTGCAACTAATGAAAAACTGTTTTTT.

J is TRBJ2-1 and V is TRBV9, with 11 bases aligning to TRBD2. Per the germline V gene, CDR1 is SGDLS and CDR2 is YYNGEE. Trimming took 2 bases from V and 6 from J; bases not matched to a gene: 4. The CDR3 spans 15 residues. CDR3 sequence (DNA): TGTGCCAGCAGCGTTAGTGGGACTAGCGGCAATGAGCAGTTCTTC. This translates into CASSVSGTSGNEQFF.

The rearrangement joins TRBV5-1 to TRBJ2-7, with 8 bases identical to TRBD2. The J segment lost 4 bases and the V segment lost 0 bases, leaving 9 bases of the junction unmatched. The CDR3 contains 16 residues. Germline V gives CDR1 SGHRS, CDR2 YFSETQ. CDR3 loop: CASSLGYGGGIYEQYF. CDR3 coding DNA: TGCGCCAGCAGCTTGGGGTACGGGGGGGGGATTTACGAGCAGTACTTC.

The V and J genes are TRBV12-3 or TRBV12-4 and TRBJ1-2, with no clear D. The CDR3 has 15 amino acids. Trimming shortened V by 3 bases and J by 2 bases, and 13 bases separated the two germline ends. The CDR3 DNA is TGTGCCAGCAGTTTGGTTAACAGCAAAAACTATGGCTACACCTTC. As protein: CASSLVNSKNYGYTF.

This clonotype was found a few times. The chain links TRBV6-1 to TRBJ1-1; unclear D gene. CDR1 and CDR2 from the germline V gene are MNHNS and SASEGT. CDR3 length: 13 amino acids. V shed 7 bases and J shed 4 bases, with 13 bases lying between them. The CDR3: CASNQDLGTEAFF. Here the CDR3 DNA reads TGTGCCAGCAATCAAGATCTGGGCACTGAAGCTTTCTTT.